This T cell receptor beta chain was observed in a study of T-cell reconstitution after alpha-beta-depleted transplantation in children listed by TCRdb under 2016. Describing the broader study: T-cell immune reconstitution after TCRalphabeta/CD19-depleted allogeneic hematopoietic cell transplantation in children was quantitatively tracked in the study by means of TCR repertoire profiling.

Points the paper makes about the study in general: Over subsequent months, a decline in hyperexpanded clone frequencies was noted, and after one year, T-cell counts and TCRbeta diversity were mostly ascribed to newly produced T cells. In some patients, high TCRbeta diversity at day 60 was attributed to recipient T cells and intrathymic progenitors that had survived conditioning. Apparently early alphabetaT-cell count recovery about two months after transplant reportedly relied on only several hundred rapidly expanded clones derived from non-depleted graft cells.

After removal of 3 bases from V and 2 bases from J, the junction retains 14 bases not matched to a gene. The CDR3, from cysteine to phenylalanine, totals 18 residues. Solely the CDR3 DNA is kept, with 54 bases framed from the first base. CDR1 and CDR2 are read off the germline V gene (reference sequence) as DFQATT and SNEGSKA. Library preparation employed PCR. Sequencing was performed on an Illumina HiSeq 2500. TCR library preparation used molecular barcoding, with unique molecular identifiers applied to normalize quantification of the TCRbeta repertoire. TCRdb reanalyzed the raw reads on its own, using fastp at Q25 for trimming and MiXCR for clone calling, and kept in-frame beta chains. Identical CDR3 protein sequences are pooled into one entry, listed with their most common genes and DNA. For this sample the table gives just over 950,000 distinct CDR3 sequences, of which roughly 29% were detected only once. Clones ranked in the top ten supply 28% of the sample.

Concerning this clonotype: Its antigen has not been determined. One base away there is no much larger clone; base qualities are not given.

This specimen's treatment or condition label, interpreted: allogeneic hematopoietic cell transplantation with graft depleted of TCRalphabeta T cells and CD19 B cells. The transplant recipients were children given TCRalphabeta/CD19-depleted allogeneic hematopoietic cell grafts. The chain links TRBV20-1 with TRBJ2-4; TRBD1 aligns with 9 central bases. The origin of this receptor is a boy less than two years old who had a stem cell transplant for SCID, so the T cells may come from the graft donor. Source: PBMCs, mostly from graft donor cells, taken 360 days after TCRalphabeta/CD19-depleted stem cell transplant. The CDR3 is CSARRTGDFRVPKNIQYF. In nucleotide form, the sequence is TGCAGTGCTAGGCGGACAGGGGATTTTCGGGTCCCCAAAAACATTCAGTACTTC.